This T cell receptor beta chain was recorded in a study of T cells in Graves' hyperthyroidism and ophthalmopathy. There are 14 residues in the CDR3. From germline, CDR1 is LNHDA and CDR2 SQIVND (reference sequence). Germline trimming cut 8 bases from V and 2 bases from J; bases unmatched to any gene: 6. A few counts support this clonotype. RNA transcripts gave rise to amplified TCR beta CDR3 regions. HTBI primers drove first-round RT-PCR of the TCR CDR3. TCRdb passed the multiplex PCR reads through MiXCR, listing each CDR3 protein once. The data hold around 380,000 distinct CDR3 sequences, with roughly 12% observed a single time.

This receptor was obtained from a man aged 25-45 years with Graves' hyperthyroidism that later progressed to Graves' ophthalmopathy. This chain connects TRBV19 to TRBJ2-1; 7 bases are a match to TRBD1. Sequencing was performed on blood. Here the CDR3 DNA reads TGTGCCAGTCGGAAAAGGGGGCCCTACAATGAGCAGTTCTTC. Translated: CASRKRGPYNEQFF.